Below are 3 T cell receptor beta chains sequenced from a single sample in a study of cytomegalovirus exposure and HLA in healthy donors. PCR primers comprised 60 Vbeta and 13 Jbeta primers. Profiling relied on immunoSEQ multiplex PCR, and the TCRdb table lists in-frame clones only, not all of them. The sample consists of about 160,000 clones, around 69% of them appearing once. The sequencing sample was made of PBMCs. The receptors were sampled from a woman in her twenties or thirties in good health and CMV-seronegative.

The V and J genes are TRBV27 and TRBJ2-7, with D perhaps matching TRBD1 (5 bases). Germline CDR1 and CDR2: MNHEY and SMNVEV (reference sequence). The CDR3 covers 16 residues. V was shortened by 6 bases and J by 0 bases, with 18 bases between the two germline ends. The CDR3 protein is CASSLGWTPSSYEQYF. The CDR3 bases are TGTGCCAGCAGCCTGGGTTGGACACCGAGCTCCTACGAGCAGTACTTC.

V and J are TRBV7-6 and TRBJ1-1, with 8 positions matching TRBD1. This CDR3 is built from 18 residues. The V and J ends lost 1 base and 3 bases, in that order; junction bases with no gene match: 13. In germline, CDR1 is SGHVS, CDR2 FNYEAQ. The CDR3 bases are TGTGCCAGCAGCTTAGTAGGAGACAGGGGTTTATTGGACACTGAAGCTTTCTTT. It codes for CASSLVGDRGLLDTEAFF.

This clone was found a few times. This chain joins TRBV28 and TRBJ1-5; weak D call: TRBD1 (5 bases). The germline V and J ends were trimmed by 8 bases and 4 bases, with 21 bases remaining between them. Germline V gene lookup returns CDR1 MDHEN and CDR2 SYDVKM. CDR3 length: 16 residues. The CDR3 DNA reads as TGTGCCAGCCGCTTGCCCCCGGGCAGGGAAAATCAGCCCCAGCATTTT. This gives the protein CASRLPPGRENQPQHF.